Listed here are 12 T cell receptor beta chains from one sample, sequenced in a study of cytotoxic CD8 clonotypes in ibrutinib-treated CLL (dated by TCRdb to the early 2020s). The time point label corresponds to: progressive disease on ibrutinib. Libraries were built with the immunoSEQ multiplex PCR assay. The table comes from immuneACCESS by way of TCRdb, which keeps in-frame sequences with V and J called. Part of the clones is missing from these tables; in studies checked, under half for an unresolved V gene and the rest for unknown reasons. The sample includes roughly 53,000 clones, with roughly 49% observed a single time. Jointly, the top ten make up under 30% of the sample. The sample consisted of PBMCs, taken at disease progression, from a patient treated with ibrutinib. The receptors here all came from a human donor with chronic lymphocytic leukemia.

In its sample, this clone was seen a few times. The V and J genes are TRBV30 and TRBJ2-5, with D perhaps matching TRBD2 (6 bases). Per germline, CDR1 GTSNPN and CDR2 SVGIG (reference sequence). The CDR3 totals 14 residues. The V and J ends lost 7 bases and 5 bases respectively, with 20 bases between them. For the CDR3, the DNA is TGTGCCTCCCAACGCGGAGGGTTGAGGGAGACCCAGTACTTC. Translating it yields CASQRGGLRETQYF.

The genes are TRBV27 and TRBJ2-2; possible D gene TRBD1, 6 bases. The V gene lost 5 bases and the J gene lost 7 bases, with 20 bases spanning the gap. From germline, CDR1 is MNHEY and CDR2 SMNVEV (reference sequence). The CDR3 sequence is 16 residues long. CDR3 amino acids: CASSPTRTVLDGELFF. CDR3 coding DNA: TGTGCCAGCAGTCCGACCAGGACAGTGTTAGACGGGGAGCTGTTTTTT.

This clone has only a few counts. The chain carries TRBV28 and TRBJ2-5, with D possibly being TRBD1 or TRBD2 (6 bases each). With 6 bases removed from V and 4 bases from J, the gap between germline ends came to 15 bases. CDR1 and CDR2 (germline): MDHEN, SYDVKM. CDR3 length: 14 residues. DNA of the CDR3: TGTGCCAGCAGGTCGGGGGCTGTGGGAGAGACCCAGTACTTC. It specifies CASRSGAVGETQYF. The whole variable domain, filled in from reference TRBV28 and TRBJ2-5, reads DVKVTQSSRYLVKRTGEKVFLECVQDMDHENMFWYRQDPGLGLRLIYFSYDVKMKEKGDIPEGYSVSREKKERFSLILESASTNQTSMYLCASRSGAVGETQYFGPGTRLLVL.

This chain joins TRBV21-1 and TRBJ1-4; TRBD1 was called by the table and not checked on the DNA. TRBV21-1 is labeled a pseudogene. The CDR3 loop spans 16 amino acids. The CDR3 DNA reads as TGTGCCAGCGCCACAAGCCTCGACAGGTTTAATGAAAAACTGTTTTTT. It codes for CASATSLDRFNEKLFF.

This clone has just a few counts. The chain uses TRBV30 and TRBJ1-2, with D possibly TRBD1 on 6 matching bases. The CDR3 totals 14 residues. Germline lookup yields CDR1 GTSNPN and CDR2 SVGIG (reference sequence). Between the trimmed V and J ends, which lost 1 base and 3 bases, there was a span of 12 bases. CDR3 in DNA: TGTGCCTGGAGTGCCCCCCGACAGGACTATGGCTACACCTTC. As protein: CAWSAPRQDYGYTF.

V is TRBV19 and J is TRBJ1-1; D unresolved. V was pared by 4 bases and J by 0 bases, with 21 bases between. This CDR3 has 18 residues. The germline gives CDR1 LNHDA, CDR2 SQIVND (reference sequence). The chain's CDR3 is CASSTDAAGSGMNTEAFF. The CDR3 region has the DNA TGTGCCAGTAGTACAGACGCAGCGGGATCGGGAATGAACACTGAAGCTTTCTTT.

The rearrangement links TRBV13 to TRBJ2-1; tentative D call: TRBD2 (6 bases). V was pared by 2 bases and J by 0 bases, with 14 bases between. There are 17 residues in the CDR3. Germline V gene sequence: CDR1 PRHDT, CDR2 FYEKMQ (reference sequence). CDR3 protein: CASSLFAGSYSYNEQFF. The DNA for the CDR3 is TGTGCCAGCAGCTTATTTGCGGGGAGCTACTCCTACAATGAGCAGTTCTTC.

The chain uses TRBV29-1 and TRBJ2-3, with D perhaps being TRBD1 or TRBD2 (6 bases each). The germline CDR1 and CDR2 sequences are SQVTM and ANQGSEA. This CDR3 comprises 13 residues. V was cut by 7 bases and J by 6 bases, with 17 bases left in between. The CDR3 nucleotides are TGCAGCGGGGGGGCAGGGACACGGGATACGCAGTATTTT. It specifies CSGGAGTRDTQYF.

This clone was counted only a few times. The rearrangement joins TRBV7-6 to TRBJ1-3, with D unresolved. V gave up 5 bases and J gave up 7 bases, with 9 bases separating them. Germline lookup yields CDR1 SGHVS and CDR2 FNYEAQ. The CDR3 is 12 residues long. Here the CDR3 DNA reads TGTGCCAGCAGCCTAGGCTACAACACCATATATTTT. Its translation is CASSLGYNTIYF. Full variable domain (rest looked up from reference TRBV7-6 and TRBJ1-3): GAGVSQSPRYKVTKRGQDVALRCDPISGHVSLYWYRQALGQGPEFLTYFNYEAQQDKSGLPNDRFSAERPEGSISTLTIQRTEQRDSAMYRCASSLGYNTIYFGEGSWLTVV.

V is TRBV5-1 and J is TRBJ2-7; TRBD2 might be the D (5 bases). CDR1 is SGHRS, CDR2 YFSETQ, per germline. This CDR3 spans 13 amino acids. V was cut by 4 bases and J by 1 base, with 9 bases left in between. CDR3 amino acids: CASSPGDSYEQYF. The CDR3 bases are TGCGCCAGCAGCCCCGGGGATTCCTACGAGCAGTACTTC.

The chain has TRBV30 and TRBJ2-7, with 12 bases fitting TRBD2. CDR1 and CDR2 (germline): GTSNPN, SVGIG (reference sequence). The CDR3 is made up of 16 amino acids. V gave up 4 bases and J gave up 2 bases; unmatched junction bases: 9. The CDR3 reads CAWTSGGAFSPYEQYF. The DNA of the CDR3 is TGTGCCTGGACTAGCGGGGGGGCTTTTTCCCCCTACGAGCAGTACTTC.

This clone was seen a few times. The V call is TRBV15, the J call TRBJ2-6; possibly TRBD1 for D (6 bases). Trimming took 3 bases from V and 4 from J, leaving 10 bases between them. The CDR3 is 15 residues long. Looked up from germline, CDR1 is LNHNV and CDR2 is YYDKDF (reference sequence). The CDR3 DNA sequence: TGTGCCACCAGCAGGCAGGGGTCCGGGGCCAACGTCCTGACTTTC. Its translation: CATSRQGSGANVLTF.